The 26 T cell receptor beta chains given below trace back to one sample, sequenced in a study of monozygotic twins with cystic fibrosis. Sequencing was performed with immunoSEQ multiplex PCR; in TCRdb, only in-frame clones are kept and a portion is missing. The repertoire holds about 20,000 clones, with nearly 98% as singletons. Sequences were obtained from blood. Receptor source: a woman in her thirties with cystic fibrosis.

The chain couples TRBV7-8 to TRBJ2-1, with 16 positions matching TRBD2. The CDR3 loop spans 19 amino acids. Trimming cost V 6 bases and J 7 bases; bases outside gene matches: 15. Germline V CDR1 and CDR2: SGHVS, FQNEAQ. CDR3 sequence: CASRPTGGTSGGDPNEQFF. CDR3 sequence (DNA): TGTGCCAGCAGACCCACAGGCGGGACTAGCGGGGGGGACCCTAATGAGCAGTTCTTC. Full variable domain (outside the CDR3, taken from reference TRBV7-8 and TRBJ2-1): GAGVSQSPRYKVAKRGQDVALRCDPISGHVSLFWYQQALGQGPEFLTYFQNEAQLDKSGLPSDRFFAERPEGSVSTLKIQRTQQEDSAVYLCASRPTGGTSGGDPNEQFFGPGTRLTVL.

The CDR3 DNA reads TGTGCCAGCAGCTGGTGGACAGGGAGTTCCGGGGAGCTGTTTTTT. It encodes CASSWWTGSSGELFF. The chain recombines TRBV7-8 with TRBJ2-2, with 8 bases identical to TRBD1. V lost 4 bases to trimming and J lost 6 bases; unmatched junction nucleotides: 7. The CDR3 totals 15 residues. Germline values: CDR1 SGHVS, CDR2 FQNEAQ. Full variable domain (missing parts from reference TRBV7-8 and TRBJ2-2): GAGVSQSPRYKVAKRGQDVALRCDPISGHVSLFWYQQALGQGPEFLTYFQNEAQLDKSGLPSDRFFAERPEGSVSTLKIQRTQQEDSAVYLCASSWWTGSSGELFFGEGSRLTVL.

The chain has TRBV5-1 and TRBJ2-5, with TRBD2 as a possible D gene (6 bases). The CDR3 is made up of 14 amino acids. V lost 1 base and J lost 2, with 9 bases in between. In germline, CDR1 is SGHRS, CDR2 YFSETQ. The CDR3 here is CASSLMGTQETQYF. The CDR3 bases are TGCGCCAGCAGCTTGATGGGGACTCAAGAGACCCAGTACTTC.

The V and J genes are TRBV19 and TRBJ1-4; D gene uncertain. The CDR3 totals 16 residues. Trimming removed 3 bases at V and 8 bases at J, with 19 bases between. Germline V gives CDR1 LNHDA, CDR2 SQIVND (reference sequence). Here the CDR3 reads CASSIRRSALWEKLFF. CDR3 DNA: TGTGCCAGTAGTATTCGGCGGTCAGCGCTTTGGGAAAAACTGTTTTTT.

The rearrangement links TRBV4-1 to TRBJ1-2; no reliable D call. V was shortened by 3 bases and J by 4 bases, with 18 bases between the two germline ends. CDR1 and CDR2 from the germline V gene are MGHRA and YSYEKL. The CDR3 is 16 residues long. The CDR3 spells CASSHNKFSGLYGYTF. The CDR3 nucleotides are TGCGCCAGCAGCCACAACAAATTTAGCGGGCTCTATGGCTACACCTTC.

The chain uses TRBV2 and TRBJ1-4, with D possibly matching TRBD1 (6 bases). V lost 6 bases to trimming and J lost 6 bases, with 8 bases between them. This CDR3 is built from 12 residues. The germline V gene encodes CDR1 SNHLY and CDR2 FYNNEI. The CDR3 loop is CASRGGHEKLFF. CDR3 nucleotide sequence: TGTGCCAGCAGGGGGGGGCATGAAAAACTGTTTTTT.

This chain links TRBV20-1 with TRBJ1-1; no reliable D call. V dropped 7 bases and J dropped 6 bases, with 12 bases sitting between them. CDR1 DFQATT and CDR2 SNEGSKA come from the germline V gene (reference sequence). This CDR3 spans 11 amino acids. CDR3: CSGYRRPEAFF. The DNA of the CDR3 is TGCAGTGGTTACCGACGCCCTGAAGCTTTCTTT.

V and J are TRBV7-8 and TRBJ1-1; D ambiguous. Germline loops: CDR1 SGHVS, CDR2 FQNEAQ. This CDR3 comprises 12 residues. Trimming shortened V by 4 bases and J by 3 bases, and 6 bases separated the two germline ends. CDR3 coding DNA: TGTGCCAGCAGCTCGGGCCACACTGAAGCTTTCTTT. This sequence encodes CASSSGHTEAFF.

CDR3 region: CASTSLDRAGSPLHF. The CDR3 DNA follows: TGCGCCAGCACCTCCCTAGACAGGGCCGGGTCACCCCTCCACTTT. J is TRBJ1-6 and V is TRBV4-1; 7 bases fit TRBD1. The V and J ends lost 7 bases and 10 bases, in that order; junction bases with no gene match: 13. CDR1 and CDR2 from the germline V gene are MGHRA and YSYEKL. This CDR3 has 15 amino acids.

V gene TRBV6-1 combines with J gene TRBJ1-1; possible D gene TRBD1, 6 bases. The V gene's germline CDR1 is MNHNS and CDR2 SASEGT. The CDR3 has 14 amino acids. V lost 3 bases and J lost 4, with 12 bases in between. CDR3 loop: CASSEKSRGTEAFF. The CDR3 nucleotides are TGTGCCAGCAGTGAGAAGAGCAGGGGCACTGAAGCTTTCTTT.

The chain couples TRBV5-4 to TRBJ1-1; D possibly corresponds to TRBD1 (5 bases). The V end was cut by 1 base, the J end by 3 bases, with 13 bases between. Germline CDR1 is SGHNT and CDR2 is YYREEE (reference sequence). There are 15 residues in the CDR3. Here the CDR3 reads CASSLMGGLDTEAFF. In DNA form, the CDR3 reads TGTGCCAGCAGCTTGATGGGGGGGTTGGACACTGAAGCTTTCTTT. Full variable domain (outside the CDR3, taken from reference TRBV5-4 and TRBJ1-1): ETGVTQSPTHLIKTRGQQVTLRCSSQSGHNTVSWYQQALGQGPQFIFQYYREEENGRGNFPPRFSGLQFPNYSSELNVNALELDDSALYLCASSLMGGLDTEAFFGQGTRLTVV.

The rearrangement joins TRBV5-5 to TRBJ2-1; 7 nucleotides match TRBD1. CDR1 SGHKS and CDR2 YYEKEE come from the germline V gene (reference sequence). The J segment lost 7 bases and the V segment lost 4 bases, leaving 2 bases of the junction unmatched. The CDR3 has 12 residues. This CDR3 is CASSLQGNEQFF. The CDR3 DNA sequence: TGTGCCAGCAGCCTACAGGGGAATGAGCAGTTCTTC.

The rearrangement joins TRBV5-1 to TRBJ2-6, with no clear D. Germline lookup yields CDR1 SGHRS and CDR2 YFSETQ. The CDR3 has 13 residues. Between the trimmed V and J ends, which lost 4 bases and 4 bases, there was a span of 6 bases. The DNA for the CDR3 is TGCGCCAGCAGCCCTGCCGGGGCCAACGTCCTGACTTTC. Translation gives CASSPAGANVLTF.

The count of this clone is one. This chain connects TRBV6-1 to TRBJ1-2, with D perhaps TRBD1 (5 bases). The length of the CDR3 is 13 residues. Germline V gene data show CDR1 as MNHNS and CDR2 as SASEGT. V lost 2 bases and J 13 bases, leaving 17 bases between the germline ends. CDR3 loop: CASSENGAFVGTF. DNA for the CDR3: TGTGCCAGCAGTGAAAACGGGGCCTTCGTGGGCACCTTC.

V gene TRBV18 combines with J gene TRBJ1-5; 7 bases are shared with TRBD1. The CDR3 has 18 residues. Germline lookup yields CDR1 KGHSH and CDR2 LQKENI. J was trimmed by 1 base and V by 4 bases; bases with no gene match: 13. Here the CDR3 DNA reads TGTGCCAGCTCACTCCGACAGGGTGGAGTCCTAAGCAATCAGCCCCAGCATTTT. Its translation: CASSLRQGGVLSNQPQHF.

The V and J genes are TRBV2 and TRBJ2-2; TRBD1 agrees at 9 bases. Germline trimming cut 7 bases from V and 5 bases from J; bases unmatched to any gene: 8. This CDR3 region has 15 residues. CDR1 and CDR2 (germline): SNHLY, FYNNEI. CDR3 bases: TGTGCCAGCAAGTTTGGACAGGGGAAGACCGGGGAGCTGTTTTTT. Translating gives CASKFGQGKTGELFF.

As DNA, the CDR3 is TGCAGCGCTGGAGGGGGAGCCGGGTCTGGAAACACCATATATTTT. Residues: CSAGGGAGSGNTIYF. V and J are TRBV29-1 and TRBJ1-3; D is possibly TRBD1 (6 bases). This CDR3 spans 15 amino acids. V lost 7 bases and J 1 base, leaving 17 bases between the germline ends. CDR1 is SQVTM, CDR2 ANQGSEA, per germline.

This clone was seen only once. This chain connects TRBV14 to TRBJ1-2; maybe TRBD1 (6 bases). V was clipped by 5 bases and J by 3 bases, with 19 bases between them. The germline CDR1 and CDR2 sequences are SGHDN and FVKESK. The CDR3 is 16 amino acids. In nucleotides, the CDR3 is TGTGCCAGCAGCGCAAAAAAAAGGGGGGGATACTATGGCTACACCTTC. Translating it yields CASSAKKRGGYYGYTF.

The chain combines TRBV12-5 with TRBJ2-6, with D unclear. Germline CDR1 LGHNT, CDR2 FRNRAP. Trimming removed 4 bases at V and 0 bases at J, with 16 bases between. The CDR3 extends over 18 amino acids. CDR3 coding DNA: TGTGCTAGTGGTTCCTCCCTTGCCTCCTCCTCTGGGGCCAACGTCCTGACTTTC. Its protein is CASGSSLASSSGANVLTF.

The chain is built from TRBV14 and TRBJ2-2, with 10 nucleotides matching TRBD1. The CDR3 runs to 15 residues. Trimming took 4 bases from V and 5 from J; bases not matched to a gene: 4. Per the germline V gene, CDR1 is SGHDN and CDR2 is FVKESK. CDR3 DNA sequence: TGTGCCAGCAGCCGGGGACAGGGGTTTACCGGGGAGCTGTTTTTT. It translates to CASSRGQGFTGELFF.

The chain links TRBV7-8 to TRBJ2-5; no firm D call. The CDR3 length is 14 residues. Trimming cost V 5 bases and J 0 bases, with 10 bases left between them. Germline V lookup: CDR1 SGHVS, CDR2 FQNEAQ. CDR3 protein: CASSPRTYQETQYF. The CDR3 DNA follows: TGTGCCAGCAGCCCCCGGACGTACCAAGAGACCCAGTACTTC.

The chain couples TRBV5-1 to TRBJ2-7; D is unclear. CDR1 SGHRS and CDR2 YFSETQ come from the germline V gene. Trimming removed 2 bases at V and 6 bases at J, with 18 bases between. CDR3 length equals 15 residues. The CDR3 spells CASSFPGSVSSEQYF. In DNA form, the CDR3 reads TGCGCCAGCAGCTTCCCCGGGTCGGTCAGCAGCGAGCAGTACTTC.

The J gene is TRBJ1-2, the V gene TRBV6-6; 8 positions agree with TRBD1. There are 13 residues in the CDR3. The trim removed 5 bases at V and 5 bases at J, leaving 4 bases unmatched. CDR1 and CDR2 (germline): MNHNY, SVGAGI (reference sequence). The CDR3 DNA reads TGTGCCAGCAGTCCCACAGGGGGATATGGCTACACCTTC. Translation gives CASSPTGGYGYTF.

The chain joins TRBV7-2 to TRBJ1-3, with D possibly being TRBD1 (6 bases). CDR3 size: 16 residues. Germline CDR1 reads SGHTA; CDR2 reads FQGNSA. Deletions cut 1 base from V and 10 bases from J, with 20 bases between. The CDR3 loop reads CASSLVSGGQLRTIYF. CDR3 in DNA: TGTGCCAGCAGCTTAGTGTCGGGCGGACAGCTCAGGACCATATATTTT.

This clone was recorded once. The chain employs TRBV6-1 and TRBJ2-3; D gene uncertain. The CDR3 is made up of 13 amino acids. Germline CDR1 reads MNHNS; CDR2 reads SASEGT. Trimming stripped 2 bases from V and 1 base from J, with 4 bases between. CDR3 region: CASSEQGTDTQYF. The CDR3, as DNA: TGTGCCAGCAGTGAACAGGGCACAGATACGCAGTATTTT.

The chain couples TRBV5-5 to TRBJ2-1, with D uncertain. The CDR3 covers 13 residues. Trimming stripped 5 bases from V and 5 bases from J, with 11 bases between. Looked up from germline, CDR1 is SGHKS and CDR2 is YYEKEE (reference sequence). CDR3 region: CASSPGPHNEQFF. The CDR3 bases are TGTGCCAGCAGTCCCGGACCACACAATGAGCAGTTCTTC.